This T cell receptor beta chain was observed in a study of technical replicates of blood from a few donors. TCRdb keeps only in-frame clones here, not all; method: immunoSEQ multiplex PCR. Counted here are 85,000 to 95,000 clones, 90% to 97% occurring once; the ten biggest clones make up about 0.34%. The source is a human donor in good health. Sequencing used T cells isolated from PBMCs.

CDR3 loop: CASSDKAGGLTEAFF. CDR3 DNA: TGTGCCAGCAGTGATAAGGCAGGGGGCCTCACTGAAGCTTTCTTT. The chain has TRBV6-1 and TRBJ1-1, with 8 nucleotides matching TRBD1. V gave up 3 bases and J gave up 4 bases; unmatched junction bases: 7. Germline V gene sequence: CDR1 MNHNS, CDR2 SASEGT. CDR3 length equals 15 residues.